This T cell receptor (beta chain) is from a study of T cells after yellow fever vaccination. This clonotype was seen a few times. From germline, CDR1 is SEHNR and CDR2 FQNEAQ (reference sequence). The CDR3 is 9 amino acids. With 6 bases removed from V and 11 bases from J, the gap between germline ends came to 7 bases. TCRdb re-called the 5' RACE reads through MiXCR, storing one row per CDR3 protein. The sample includes under 600,000 distinct CDR3 sequences, 21% of them seen just once. The sequence was obtained from a man aged 18-30 years who received the YFV17D yellow fever vaccine. The chain carries TRBV7-9 and TRBJ1-2; D not resolved. The sequences come from PBMCs, collected roughly 20 days after the first yellow fever vaccination. CDR3 in amino acids: CASSPVYTF. CDR3 nucleotide sequence: TGTGCCAGCAGTCCAGTTTACACCTTC.